This TCR beta chain was recorded in a study of cytomegalovirus exposure and HLA in healthy donors. Study-level information: Of some 400 genotyped donors, 81% clustered with self-reported Caucasian donors. Regarding the study as a whole: Within an earlier analysis, most TCR beta V segments proved productive either about 90% or about 30% of the time.

V was pared by 6 bases and J by 4 bases, with 10 bases of the junction left unmatched. The CDR3 contains 16 residues. CDR1 is SNHLY, CDR2 FYNNEI, per germline. Comment on this clone: What it binds is unknown.

With 60 Vbeta and 13 Jbeta primers, the PCR was carried out. Assay used: immunoSEQ multiplex PCR; TCRdb lists only in-frame clones, some missing. The top ten clones hold approximately 3% of a sample with about 190,000 clones, roughly four fifths of them seen once. The material sequenced was PBMCs. The receptor was derived from a woman aged 25 to 39 in good health and CMV-seropositive. The chain is built from TRBV2 and TRBJ1-2; TRBD1 agrees at 11 bases. The CDR3 loop is CASSGQGAGIGYGYTF. CDR3 in DNA: TGTGCCAGCAGCGGACAGGGGGCGGGAATCGGCTATGGCTACACCTTC.